This TCR beta chain is from a study of T cells in Graves' hyperthyroidism and ophthalmopathy. J gave up 6 bases and V 6 bases, and 6 bases lay outside the gene matches. The CDR3 is 14 residues long. At least ten counts were recorded for this clonotype. Using RNA transcripts as the source, TCR beta CDR3 regions were amplified. RT-PCR in the first round (using the HTBI primer set) targeted the TCR CDR3. In TCRdb, the multiplex PCR reads were re-called with MiXCR into one record per CDR3 protein. The sample shows approximately 620,000 distinct CDR3 sequences, approximately 14% of them seen only once. The sequence was obtained from a woman in her 30s with Graves' hyperthyroidism that later progressed to Graves' ophthalmopathy. The V and J genes are TRBV12-3 or TRBV12-4 and TRBJ1-5; 9 bases are a match to TRBD1. Sequencing used blood. CDR3 loop: CASSRDRAGQPQHF. The CDR3, as DNA: TGTGCCAGCAGCAGGGACAGGGCGGGTCAGCCCCAGCATTTT.